This record looks at one TCR beta chain sequence and its context. Its antigen is unidentified. A read error may account for a junction end that differs from germline. TCRdb fed the reads into MiXCR, producing one record per CDR3 protein. Here the sample spans roughly 760,000 distinct CDR3 sequences, approximately 34% being singletons. CDR3 size: 11 residues. Germline CDR1 reads KGHSH; CDR2 reads LQKENI. The sample originates from a study of T cell repertoires in cytomegalovirus infection. Study-level background: Matching HLA type, along with CMV infection, was indicated by public TCR beta signatures.

Notes on the study in general: Cumulative frequency (of public TCR beta family members) identified carriers of CMV plus the relevant HLA. The ex vivo response was dominated by HLA-C-restricted CMV-specific TCR beta clonotypes.

The specimen sequenced was PBMCs. The chain combines TRBV18 with TRBJ2-5; D uncertain. The receptor was derived from a human donor in good health (CMV status not recorded). Some clones in this sample may be carry-over from other donors' samples. CDR3 sequence (DNA): TGTGCCAGCTCATTACAAGAGACCCATTACTTC. It is translated as CASSLQETHYF.